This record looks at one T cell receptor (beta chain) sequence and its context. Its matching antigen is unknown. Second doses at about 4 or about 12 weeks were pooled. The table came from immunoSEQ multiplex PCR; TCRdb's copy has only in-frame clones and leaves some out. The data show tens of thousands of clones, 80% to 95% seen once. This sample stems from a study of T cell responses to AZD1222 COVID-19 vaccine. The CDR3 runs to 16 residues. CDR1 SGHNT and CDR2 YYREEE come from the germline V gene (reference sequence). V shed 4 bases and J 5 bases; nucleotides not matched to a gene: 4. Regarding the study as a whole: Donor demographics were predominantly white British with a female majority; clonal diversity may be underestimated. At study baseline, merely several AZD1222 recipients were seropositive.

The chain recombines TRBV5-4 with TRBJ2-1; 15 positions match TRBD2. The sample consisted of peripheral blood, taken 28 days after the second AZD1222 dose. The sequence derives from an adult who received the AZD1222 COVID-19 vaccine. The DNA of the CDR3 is TGTGCCAGCAGCCCGTGGACTAGCGGGAGGGACAATGAGCAGTTCTTC. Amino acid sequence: CASSPWTSGRDNEQFF. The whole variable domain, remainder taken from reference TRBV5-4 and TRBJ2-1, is ETGVTQSPTHLIKTRGQQVTLRCSSQSGHNTVSWYQQALGQGPQFIFQYYREEENGRGNFPPRFSGLQFPNYSSELNVNALELDDSALYLCASSPWTSGRDNEQFFGPGTRLTVL.